Presented here are 17 T cell receptor beta chains from one specimen sequenced in a study of patients and donors after allogeneic stem cell transplantation. TCRdb used MiXCR to reprocess the RT-PCR reads, holding one entry per CDR3 protein. The profile covers under 200,000 distinct CDR3 sequences, with around 28% appearing a single time and around 3.3% taken by the ten largest. Material for sequencing was blood, either unsorted or a sorted T cell fraction (not recorded which). These receptors all stem from a human donor who was either an allogeneic HSCT recipient or a stem cell or donor lymphocyte infusion donor (not recorded which). It is not recorded whose cells these are; they may come from a transplant donor.

The chain joins TRBV28 to TRBJ2-7, with 7 bases that match TRBD2. The length of the CDR3 is 15 residues. Germline trimming cut 6 bases from V and 2 bases from J; bases unmatched to any gene: 10. The germline V gene has CDR1 MDHEN and CDR2 SYDVKM. The CDR3 sequence is CASRQRESVAYEQYF. In nucleotides, the CDR3 is TGTGCCAGCAGACAGCGGGAATCAGTCGCCTACGAGCAGTACTTC.

J is TRBJ1-1 and V is TRBV2; D gene uncertain. The CDR3 extends over 13 amino acids. The V and J ends lost 9 bases and 4 bases respectively, with 15 bases between them. Germline V lookup: CDR1 SNHLY, CDR2 FYNNEI. Here the CDR3 reads CARKRDRGTEAFF. CDR3 bases: TGTGCCAGAAAAAGGGATCGGGGCACTGAAGCTTTCTTT. The full variable domain, completed using reference TRBV2 and TRBJ1-1, is EPEVTQTPSHQVTQMGQEVILRCVPISNHLYFYWYRQILGQKVEFLVSFYNNEISEKSEIFDDQFSVERPDGSNFTLKIRSTKLEDSAMYFCARKRDRGTEAFFGQGTRLTVV.

The gene calls are TRBV20-1 and TRBJ1-2; D gene unclear. This CDR3 has 12 residues. CDR1 is DFQATT, CDR2 SNEGSKA, per germline (reference sequence). Deletions cut 6 bases from V and 7 bases from J, with 15 bases between. The CDR3 loop is CSASGFPTGYTF. As DNA, the CDR3 is TGCAGTGCCTCCGGATTTCCTACTGGCTACACCTTC.

This clonotype was recorded a few times. The chain couples TRBV5-1 to TRBJ1-4, with no clear D. CDR1 is SGHRS, CDR2 YFSETQ, per germline. Deletions cut 2 bases from V and 4 bases from J, with 3 bases between. This CDR3 is 12 amino acids long. CDR3 nucleotides: TGCGCCAGCAGCTTAGGTAATGAAAAACTGTTTTTT. Amino acid sequence: CASSLGNEKLFF.

This clonotype was seen ten or more times. This sequence joins TRBV27 and TRBJ1-2; 8 bases match TRBD1. CDR3 length: 13 residues. The trim removed 7 bases at V and 8 bases at J, leaving 9 bases unmatched. The V gene's germline CDR1 is MNHEY and CDR2 SMNVEV (reference sequence). CDR3 amino acids: CASKVQGALGYTF. CDR3 nucleotides: TGTGCCAGCAAGGTCCAGGGGGCATTGGGCTACACCTTC.

The CDR3 DNA follows: TGTGCCAGCGGGATAGCGGGAGCGGAGACCCAGTACTTC. It specifies CASGIAGAETQYF. The rearrangement joins TRBV5-4 to TRBJ2-5, with 9 nucleotides matching TRBD2. Germline V gives CDR1 SGHNT, CDR2 YYREEE (reference sequence). The CDR3 runs 13 residues. The junction had 6 bases not matched to a gene; V was cut back by 7 bases and J by 5 bases.

This clonotype was seen repeatedly, ten times or more. The chain joins TRBV3-1 to TRBJ1-2; D may be TRBD1 (6 bases). The germline CDR1 and CDR2 sequences are LGHDT and YNNKEL (reference sequence). Trimming took off 0 bases at V and 2 bases at J, with 10 bases between the two ends. There are 15 residues in the CDR3. CDR3: CASSQDRGRNYGYTF. The CDR3 DNA sequence: TGTGCCAGCAGCCAAGACAGGGGAAGGAACTATGGCTACACCTTC.

This clonotype showed up just a few times. The chain combines TRBV6-2 or TRBV6-3 with TRBJ1-5; TRBD1 aligns across 9 bases. V lost 6 bases to trimming and J lost 6 bases; unmatched junction nucleotides: 6. CDR1 and CDR2 (germline): MNHEY, SVGEGT. This CDR3 is 14 amino acids long. The CDR3 bases are TGTGCCAGCAGCCGTACAGGGGGCGTTCAGCCCCAGCATTTT. Amino acids: CASSRTGGVQPQHF.

This clonotype was seen more than once but under ten times. The gene calls are TRBV5-1 and TRBJ2-3; D gene ambiguous. The CDR3 loop spans 13 amino acids. Trimming took off 1 base at V and 2 bases at J, with 5 bases between the two ends. Germline V gene lookup returns CDR1 SGHRS and CDR2 YFSETQ. The CDR3 is CASSLRATDTQYF. The CDR3, as DNA: TGCGCCAGCAGCTTGCGGGCCACAGATACGCAGTATTTT.

The CDR3 loop reads CRASQTEAFF. DNA for the CDR3: TGCCGGGCTTCGCAGACTGAAGCTTTCTTT. The rearrangement links TRBV20-1 to TRBJ1-1; D not resolved. The V gene's germline CDR1 is DFQATT and CDR2 SNEGSKA (reference sequence). This CDR3 has 10 amino acids.

V and J are TRBV4-1 and TRBJ2-1, with 9 bases that match TRBD1. V lost 0 bases and J lost 6; bases outside the gene matches: 6. From germline, CDR1 is MGHRA and CDR2 YSYEKL. This CDR3 has 16 residues. This CDR3 is CASSQEPLDRGNEQFF. Written as DNA, the CDR3 is TGCGCCAGCAGCCAAGAACCTTTGGACAGGGGCAATGAGCAGTTCTTC.

The rearrangement joins TRBV15 to TRBJ2-5; the match to TRBD2 covers 7 bases. The CDR3 totals 15 residues. V was pared by 0 bases and J by 5 bases, with 6 bases of the junction left unmatched. Germline V lookup: CDR1 LNHNV, CDR2 YYDKDF (reference sequence). The CDR3 here is CATSREGRGKETQYF. The CDR3, as DNA: TGTGCCACCAGCAGAGAAGGGCGGGGGAAGGAGACCCAGTACTTC.

The rearrangement uses TRBV4-3 and TRBJ2-7, with D perhaps matching TRBD2 (6 bases). CDR3 size: 15 residues. The V end lost 1 base, the J end lost 1 base, and 11 bases lay between the germline ends. Germline V gene lookup returns CDR1 LGHNA and CDR2 YSLEER. This CDR3 is CASSQGGTFSYEQYF. The CDR3 region has the DNA TGCGCCAGCAGCCAAGGGGGGACTTTTTCCTACGAGCAGTACTTC.

CDR3 DNA: TGTGCCAGCAGCCAGTCAAGCGGGAGCGCCGAGCAGTACTTC. As protein: CASSQSSGSAEQYF. The chain carries TRBV3-1 and TRBJ2-7; 8 positions match TRBD2. The germline gives CDR1 LGHDT, CDR2 YNNKEL (reference sequence). The CDR3 covers 14 residues. J lost 6 bases, V lost 3 bases, and 7 bases had no gene match.

CDR3 in amino acids: CASSFGTSGMETQYF. CDR3 coding DNA: TGTGCCAGCAGCTTCGGGACTAGCGGGATGGAGACCCAGTACTTC. The V and J genes are TRBV7-9 and TRBJ2-5; 13 nucleotides align to TRBD2. The CDR3 totals 15 residues. V lost 3 bases, J lost 5 bases, and 3 bases stayed unmatched. The germline gives CDR1 SEHNR, CDR2 FQNEAQ (reference sequence). Full variable domain (rest looked up from reference TRBV7-9 and TRBJ2-5): DTGVSQNPRHKITKRGQNVTFRCDPISEHNRLYWYRQTLGQGPEFLTYFQNEAQLEKSRLLSDRFSAERPKGSFSTLEIQRTEQGDSAMYLCASSFGTSGMETQYFGPGTRLLVL.

A few counts support this clonotype. This chain links TRBV2 with TRBJ2-1; D gene uncertain. This CDR3 contains 12 residues. Trimming removed 3 bases from V and 8 bases from J, with 8 bases in between. Germline V gene lookup returns CDR1 SNHLY and CDR2 FYNNEI. The CDR3 DNA reads as TGTGCCAGCAGTGATCACCGGGATGAGCAGTTCTTC. It specifies CASSDHRDEQFF.

This clonotype appeared a few times. V usage is TRBV28 and J usage is TRBJ1-1, with 9 bases identical to TRBD1. This CDR3 spans 18 amino acids. Germline trimming cut 6 bases from V and 1 base from J; bases unmatched to any gene: 15. The germline V gene encodes CDR1 MDHEN and CDR2 SYDVKM. The CDR3 sequence is CASSHLTGGVRGNTEAFF. DNA of the CDR3: TGTGCCAGCAGCCATTTAACAGGGGGCGTTAGGGGGAACACTGAAGCTTTCTTT.